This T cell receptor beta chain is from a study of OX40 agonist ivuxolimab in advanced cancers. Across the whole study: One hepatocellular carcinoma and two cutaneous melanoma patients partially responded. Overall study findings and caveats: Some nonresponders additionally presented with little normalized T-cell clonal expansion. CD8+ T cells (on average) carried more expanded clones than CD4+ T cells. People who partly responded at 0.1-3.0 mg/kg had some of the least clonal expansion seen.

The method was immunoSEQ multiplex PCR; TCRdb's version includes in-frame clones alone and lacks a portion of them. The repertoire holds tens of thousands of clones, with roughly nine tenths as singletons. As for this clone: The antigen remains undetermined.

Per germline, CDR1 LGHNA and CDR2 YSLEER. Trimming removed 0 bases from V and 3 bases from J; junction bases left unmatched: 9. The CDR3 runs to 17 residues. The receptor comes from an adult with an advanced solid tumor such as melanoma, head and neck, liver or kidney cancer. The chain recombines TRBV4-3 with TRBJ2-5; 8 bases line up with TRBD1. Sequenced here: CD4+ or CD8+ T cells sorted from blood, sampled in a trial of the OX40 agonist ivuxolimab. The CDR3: CASSQEAPGTGEETQYF. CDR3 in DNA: TGCGCCAGCAGCCAAGAGGCCCCCGGGACAGGAGAAGAGACCCAGTACTTC.